Each of the 32 T cell receptor beta chains below was sequenced from the same sample in a study of blood T cell repertoires in COVID-19. Generated by immunoSEQ multiplex PCR, the TCRdb table keeps only in-frame clones and is missing some. This sample has 200,000 or so clones, with about 85% found just once. Material: PBMCs or T cells enriched from blood (not recorded which). All receptors come from a man aged 25 to 40 who had recovered from COVID-19.

CDR3 loop: CASSRGQGQETQYF. CDR3 in DNA: TGTGCCAGCAGCAGGGGACAGGGACAAGAGACCCAGTACTTC. The gene calls are TRBV5-4 and TRBJ2-5, with 9 bases aligning to TRBD1. Trimming took 4 bases from V and 2 from J; bases not matched to a gene: 3. CDR3 length equals 14 residues. CDR1 is SGHNT and CDR2 is YYREEE in the germline V gene (reference sequence).

The rearrangement links TRBV19 to TRBJ1-2, with D maybe TRBD1 (5 bases). Looked up from germline, CDR1 is LNHDA and CDR2 is SQIVND (reference sequence). There are 14 residues in the CDR3. V lost 7 bases, J lost 4 bases, and 16 bases lay in between. The CDR3 here is CASKPQENTYGYTF. CDR3 nucleotides: TGTGCCAGTAAGCCACAGGAGAATACCTATGGCTACACCTTC.

This chain uses TRBV10-3 with TRBJ1-6, with 7 bases matching TRBD1. V lost 3 bases and J lost 7; bases outside the gene matches: 6. The CDR3 is 15 amino acids. Germline-derived CDR1 and CDR2 are ENHRY and SYGVKD. CDR3 coding DNA: TGTGCCATCAGTGAAATGGGACAGAGAAATTCACCCCTCCACTTT. Translated: CAISEMGQRNSPLHF.

This clone was observed a handful of times. J is TRBJ1-2 and V is TRBV4-3, with a possible D match to TRBD1 (5 bases). The germline gives CDR1 LGHNA, CDR2 YSLEER. Trimming pared 3 bases from V and 8 bases from J, leaving 19 bases between. The CDR3 has 15 amino acids. The CDR3 DNA follows: TGCGCCAGCAGCCAGTCTGGCGGGACCTTAGGAGGCTACACCTTC. The encoded protein is CASSQSGGTLGGYTF.

The CDR3 region has the DNA TGTGCCAGCACCTCCTGGGGGACAGGGTCCTACGAGCAGTACTTC. Its protein product is CASTSWGTGSYEQYF. The V and J genes are TRBV6-5 and TRBJ2-7; 9 bases are shared with TRBD1. The CDR3 has 15 residues. Per the germline V gene, CDR1 is MNHEY and CDR2 is SVGAGI. Germline trimming cut 7 bases from V and 1 base from J; bases unmatched to any gene: 8.

This clone was recorded once. The chain is built from TRBV28 and TRBJ2-1, with 12 bases aligning to TRBD2. This CDR3 contains 15 residues. Germline CDR1 reads MDHEN; CDR2 reads SYDVKM. V lost 5 bases, J lost 8 bases, and 7 bases stayed unmatched. The CDR3 DNA reads TGTGCCAGCAGTCTAGCGGGAGGGCCCTTGGATGAGCAGTTCTTC. It yields the protein CASSLAGGPLDEQFF.

This clone counts as medium-sized (0.01 to 0.1%). V is TRBV6-1 and J is TRBJ2-3; the D gene is possibly TRBD1 (7 bases). This CDR3 region has 16 residues. Germline V lookup: CDR1 MNHNS, CDR2 SASEGT. Trimming took 1 base from V and 1 from J, leaving 12 bases between them. CDR3 region: CASSEVTGEGTDTQYF. CDR3 bases: TGTGCCAGCAGTGAAGTTACAGGGGAGGGCACAGATACGCAGTATTTT.

This chain connects TRBV30 to TRBJ1-5, with 10 bases matching TRBD1. Germline trimming cut 2 bases from V and 5 bases from J; bases unmatched to any gene: 6. The CDR3 is 15 amino acids. The germline CDR1 and CDR2 sequences are GTSNPN and SVGIG (reference sequence). CDR3 region: CAWSTFGTGDQPQHF. CDR3 bases: TGTGCCTGGAGTACCTTCGGGACAGGGGATCAGCCCCAGCATTTT.

V gene TRBV11-1 combines with J gene TRBJ1-1; a weak D match, TRBD1 (6 bases). Germline V gene lookup returns CDR1 SGHAT and CDR2 FQDESV (reference sequence). The CDR3 contains 14 residues. The ends were cut back, 5 bases at V and 5 bases at J, with 15 bases in the middle. Written as DNA, the CDR3 is TGTGCCAGCAGCCTAAAACAGGGTAAAACTGAAGCTTTCTTT. Translated, it gives CASSLKQGKTEAFF.

The rearrangement uses TRBV27 and TRBJ1-5; tentatively, D is TRBD1 (6 bases). This CDR3 has 16 residues. Germline V CDR1 and CDR2: MNHEY, SMNVEV (reference sequence). The V gene lost 5 bases and the J gene lost 0 bases, with 14 bases spanning the gap. The CDR3 sequence: CASSRGTPYSNQPQHF. CDR3 coding DNA: TGTGCCAGCAGTAGAGGGACACCATATAGCAATCAGCCCCAGCATTTT.

This clone occurred a few times. The chain uses TRBV19 and TRBJ1-2; D is undetermined. Germline V gene data show CDR1 as LNHDA and CDR2 as SQIVND (reference sequence). There are 21 residues in the CDR3. V dropped 3 bases and J dropped 1 base, with 30 bases sitting between them. This CDR3 reads CASSIYVLPRASAGFNYGYTF. The CDR3 region has the DNA TGTGCCAGTAGTATCTACGTATTACCACGGGCCAGCGCGGGGTTTAACTATGGCTACACCTTC.

The V call is TRBV6-1, the J call TRBJ1-3, with D maybe TRBD1 (6 bases). CDR1 and CDR2 from the germline V gene are MNHNS and SASEGT. The CDR3 length is 15 residues. The ends were cut back, 5 bases at V and 0 bases at J, with 11 bases in the middle. The CDR3 region is CASSRTVTSGNTIYF. CDR3 nucleotides: TGTGCCAGCAGTCGGACAGTTACCTCTGGAAACACCATATATTTT.

The chain uses TRBV2 and TRBJ1-2; TRBD1 agrees at 9 bases. Trimming took 2 bases from V and 6 from J; bases not matched to a gene: 7. Germline V gives CDR1 SNHLY, CDR2 FYNNEI. This CDR3 is 15 amino acids long. This chain's CDR3 is CASSESPGQGDGYTF. In nucleotides, the CDR3 is TGTGCCAGCAGTGAATCCCCGGGACAGGGAGATGGCTACACCTTC.

The genes are TRBV27 and TRBJ1-3; D is unresolved. Germline V gene lookup returns CDR1 MNHEY and CDR2 SMNVEV (reference sequence). The CDR3 extends over 12 amino acids. V lost 6 bases and J lost 0, with 3 bases in between. The CDR3 reads CASRSSGNTIYF. The CDR3 coding sequence is TGTGCCAGCAGGAGCTCTGGAAACACCATATATTTT.

V is TRBV28 and J is TRBJ1-4; D gene unclear. V was clipped by 2 bases and J by 6 bases, with 16 bases between them. The CDR3 spans 16 residues. Germline V lookup: CDR1 MDHEN, CDR2 SYDVKM. Here the CDR3 reads CASSLVPGRIDEKLFF. CDR3 coding DNA: TGTGCCAGCAGTTTAGTACCGGGGAGGATTGATGAAAAACTGTTTTTT.

The chain's CDR3 is CAISVYDRSGTEAFF. The CDR3 bases are TGTGCCATCAGTGTCTACGACAGGTCGGGCACTGAAGCTTTCTTT. The rearrangement uses TRBV10-3 and TRBJ1-1; D might be TRBD1 (6 bases). V was pared by 4 bases and J by 4 bases, with 16 bases between. Germline CDR1 is ENHRY and CDR2 is SYGVKD. CDR3 length: 15 residues.

The chain combines TRBV4-1 with TRBJ1-2; D is undetermined. Germline-derived CDR1 and CDR2 are MGHRA and YSYEKL. Trimming stripped 3 bases from V and 2 bases from J, with 13 bases between. The CDR3 is 15 amino acids. The CDR3 sequence: CASSQESGRNYGYTF. CDR3 bases: TGCGCCAGCAGCCAGGAATCCGGGAGGAACTATGGCTACACCTTC.

The chain employs TRBV13 and TRBJ2-7; TRBD1 matches at 7 bases. V trimming: 1 base; J trimming: 6 bases; junction bases outside the gene matches: 6. Germline V gene lookup returns CDR1 PRHDT and CDR2 FYEKMQ (reference sequence). The CDR3 loop spans 14 amino acids. The CDR3 DNA is TGTGCCAGCAGCTTAGATGGCAGGGGGAGCGAGCAGTACTTC. Translated, it gives CASSLDGRGSEQYF. The full variable domain, its missing parts supplied by reference TRBV13 and TRBJ2-7, is AAGVIQSPRHLIKEKRETATLKCYPIPRHDTVYWYQQGPGQDPQFLISFYEKMQSDKGSIPDRFSAQQFSDYHSELNMSSLELGDSALYFCASSLDGRGSEQYFGPGTRLTVT.

In its sample, this clone was seen once. The chain recombines TRBV28 with TRBJ2-5, with 7 bases identical to TRBD1. V shed 7 bases, J shed 2 bases, and the junction held 7 bases outside the gene matches. CDR1 and CDR2 (germline): MDHEN, SYDVKM. The CDR3 is 14 amino acids. The CDR3 DNA reads as TGTGCCAGCATCCTAGACAGGGAGCAAGAGACCCAGTACTTC. It yields the protein CASILDREQETQYF.

The chain recombines TRBV5-1 with TRBJ2-5; D is uncertain. Trimming took off 5 bases at V and 2 bases at J, with 13 bases between the two ends. This CDR3 has 14 amino acids. CDR1 is SGHRS and CDR2 is YFSETQ in the germline V gene. The CDR3 bases are TGCGCCAGCAGTGCCCGGGTGGGTCAAGAGACCCAGTACTTC. This encodes CASSARVGQETQYF.

V gene TRBV21-1 combines with J gene TRBJ1-6. TRBV21-1 is designated a pseudogene. This CDR3 comprises 21 residues. The CDR3 spells CASSKGAVVREKSSYNSPLHF. The CDR3 DNA reads as TGTGCCAGCAGCAAAGGGGCCGTGGTGCGGGAGAAGAGCTCCTATAATTCACCCCTCCACTTT.

The CDR3 coding sequence is TGCGCCAGCAGCTTACTGCCAACAGGAGGGATCTACGAGCAGTACTTC. Translating gives CASSLLPTGGIYEQYF. J is TRBJ2-7 and V is TRBV5-1; a possible D gene is TRBD2 (6 bases). The CDR3 has 16 residues. Trimming left V 2 bases short and J 3 bases short, with 18 bases between. The germline gives CDR1 SGHRS, CDR2 YFSETQ.

V gene TRBV18 combines with J gene TRBJ2-3, with 13 bases matching TRBD2. The germline gives CDR1 KGHSH, CDR2 LQKENI. This CDR3 is built from 18 residues. The V segment lost 5 bases and the J segment 5 bases; nucleotides outside the gene matches: 13. The CDR3 loop reads CASSVLPPGLAGKDTQYF. The CDR3 DNA follows: TGTGCCAGCTCAGTCCTACCGCCGGGACTAGCGGGAAAAGATACGCAGTATTTT. Full variable domain (outside the CDR3, taken from reference TRBV18 and TRBJ2-3): NAGVMQNPRHLVRRRGQEARLRCSPMKGHSHVYWYRQLPEEGLKFMVYLQKENIIDESGMPKERFSAEFPKEGPSILRIQQVVRGDSAAYFCASSVLPPGLAGKDTQYFGPGTRLTVL.

The chain recombines TRBV3-1 (or the pseudogene TRBV3-2) with TRBJ2-3; 7 bases map to TRBD2. Per germline, CDR1 LGHDT and CDR2 YNNKEL (reference sequence). J lost 5 bases, V lost 8 bases, and 16 bases had no gene match. There are 16 residues in the CDR3. The CDR3 bases are TGTGCCAGCCGGCGCGGGGGAAGTAAACGGATAGATACGCAGTATTTT. Translating gives CASRRGGSKRIDTQYF.

The chain employs TRBV5-5 and TRBJ1-2; 7 bases are shared with TRBD1. Germline CDR1 is SGHKS and CDR2 is YYEKEE (reference sequence). V shed 1 base, J shed 4 bases, and the junction held 7 bases outside the gene matches. This CDR3 region has 15 residues. This CDR3 is CASSLSRGPFYGYTF. DNA of the CDR3: TGTGCCAGCAGCTTGTCTAGGGGGCCTTTCTATGGCTACACCTTC.

This chain connects TRBV12-3 or TRBV12-4 to TRBJ2-7; the D is unclear. Trimming shortened V by 5 bases and J by 2 bases, and 7 bases separated the two germline ends. The CDR3 length is 12 residues. The CDR3 region has the DNA TGTGCCAGCAGTCGGGTCACCTACGAGCAGTACTTC. It yields the protein CASSRVTYEQYF.

This clone has a single count. The chain uses TRBV28 and TRBJ1-3, with D maybe TRBD1 (6 bases). Trimming left V 2 bases short and J 4 bases short, with 9 bases between. This CDR3 spans 14 amino acids. Per germline, CDR1 MDHEN and CDR2 SYDVKM. CDR3 sequence reads: CASSLGGRGNTIYF. CDR3 nucleotides: TGTGCCAGCAGTTTAGGGGGCCGAGGAAACACCATATATTTT.

This clone appeared a single time. V is TRBV7-3 and J is TRBJ2-3; D is uncertain. Germline CDR1 SGHTA, CDR2 FQGTGA. The V end lost 0 bases, the J end lost 4 bases, and 5 bases lay between the germline ends. The CDR3 loop spans 13 amino acids. Here the CDR3 DNA reads TGTGCCAGCAGCTTAACGTCGTCAGATACGCAGTATTTT. This translates into CASSLTSSDTQYF.

The chain combines TRBV5-5 with TRBJ1-4, with TRBD1 identical over 11 bases. Germline lookup yields CDR1 SGHKS and CDR2 YYEKEE (reference sequence). CDR3 length equals 16 residues. The V gene end was trimmed by 0 bases and the J gene end by 8 bases; junction bases not matched to a gene: 6. The CDR3 bases are TGTGCCAGCAGCTTGGATGTCGGGACAGGGGGAGAAAAACTGTTTTTT. Protein product: CASSLDVGTGGEKLFF.

J is TRBJ2-6 and V is TRBV5-1; 11 nucleotides line up with TRBD2. Germline values: CDR1 SGHRS, CDR2 YFSETQ. The CDR3 loop spans 20 amino acids. After removal of 5 bases from V and 1 base from J, the junction contained 14 bases not matched to a gene. CDR3 in amino acids: CASSQTSGTVILSGANVLTF. As DNA, the CDR3 is TGCGCCAGCAGTCAGACTAGCGGGACGGTAATACTTTCTGGGGCCAACGTCCTGACTTTC.

This clone was seen only once. V is TRBV3-1 (or the pseudogene TRBV3-2) and J is TRBJ2-2; D unclear. The CDR3 contains 12 residues. V lost 1 base and J 8 bases, leaving 5 bases between the germline ends. Germline V gene sequence: CDR1 LGHDT, CDR2 YNNKEL (reference sequence). The chain's CDR3 is CASSQVLGELFF. In nucleotides, the CDR3 is TGTGCCAGCAGCCAAGTCTTGGGGGAGCTGTTTTTT.

The rearrangement uses TRBV25-1 and TRBJ1-1, with 8 bases lining up with TRBD1. Looked up from germline, CDR1 is MGHDK and CDR2 is SYGVNS. This CDR3 spans 13 amino acids. V gave up 7 bases and J gave up 10 bases; unmatched junction bases: 11. CDR3 residues: CASTAGRTGRAFF. The CDR3 coding sequence is TGTGCCAGCACCGCAGGGAGGACAGGGAGAGCTTTCTTT.